These 29 T cell receptor beta chains came from one sample sequenced in a study of blood T cell repertoires in COVID-19. TCRdb's copy holds only in-frame clones and misses some; the assay was immunoSEQ multiplex PCR. The top ten hold approximately 15% of the sample, which has about 160,000 clones, just under 80% seen once. The sequenced material came from peripheral blood. Every receptor here comes from a woman of 80 years or more with acute or convalescent COVID-19.

The table lists this clone with a few counts. The CDR3: CASSVRPGAATGELFF. In DNA, the CDR3 is TGTGCCAGCAGCGTAAGACCAGGGGCCGCCACCGGGGAGCTGTTTTTT. The chain combines TRBV9 with TRBJ2-2; TRBD1 is a possible D gene (6 bases). The CDR3 runs to 16 residues. Germline V gives CDR1 SGDLS, CDR2 YYNGEE. The V end was cut by 1 base, the J end by 4 bases, with 14 bases between.

The chain is built from TRBV7-3 and TRBJ2-1; tentatively, D is TRBD2 (6 bases). The germline V gene encodes CDR1 SGHTA and CDR2 FQGTGA. The germline V and J ends were trimmed by 5 bases and 4 bases, with 15 bases remaining between them. The CDR3 is 15 amino acids. CDR3 nucleotides: TGTGCCAGCAGCCTCATCGGCGGGGATTACAATGAGCAGTTCTTC. This gives the protein CASSLIGGDYNEQFF.

This clone was detected once. The chain couples TRBV2 to TRBJ2-6; perhaps TRBD1 as D (6 bases). Trimming shortened V by 2 bases and J by 1 base, and 9 bases separated the two germline ends. Per germline, CDR1 SNHLY and CDR2 FYNNEI. CDR3 size: 16 residues. In DNA, the CDR3 is TGTGCCAGCAGTGAAATGGGACAATCTGGGGCCAACGTCCTGACTTTC. As protein: CASSEMGQSGANVLTF.

The table lists this clone with a few counts. V gene TRBV4-1 combines with J gene TRBJ1-4; TRBD1 agrees at 11 bases. Germline values: CDR1 MGHRA, CDR2 YSYEKL. V lost 2 bases, J lost 7 bases, and 6 bases stayed unmatched. The CDR3 sequence is 16 residues long. CDR3 in amino acids: CASSQTPGTGGEKLFF. In DNA form, the CDR3 reads TGCGCCAGCAGCCAAACACCCGGGACAGGGGGTGAAAAACTGTTTTTT.

This clone was recorded once. The V call is TRBV6-5, the J call TRBJ2-7; tentatively, D is TRBD1 (6 bases). Germline CDR1 is MNHEY and CDR2 is SVGAGI. V lost 1 base to trimming and J lost 5 bases, with 12 bases between them. The CDR3 is made up of 14 amino acids. CDR3: CASSYWPGVDEQYF. The CDR3 DNA follows: TGTGCCAGCAGTTACTGGCCAGGGGTCGACGAGCAGTACTTC.

V gene TRBV7-2 combines with J gene TRBJ2-6; TRBD2 is a possible D gene (6 bases). The CDR3 runs 14 residues. V was trimmed by 4 bases and J by 2 bases, leaving 6 bases between them. The germline CDR1 and CDR2 sequences are SGHTA and FQGNSA. The CDR3 DNA sequence: TGTGCCAGCAGCTCGGGAGCTGGGGCCAACGTCCTGACTTTC. This translates into CASSSGAGANVLTF. Based on the CDR3 plus reference TRBV7-2 and TRBJ2-6, the full variable domain is GAGVSQSPSNKVTEKGKDVELRCDPISGHTALYWYRQSLGQGLEFLIYFQGNSAPDKSGLPSDRFSAERTGGSVSTLTIQRTQQEDSAVYLCASSSGAGANVLTFGAGSRLTVL.

The CDR3, as DNA: TGTGCCAGTAGTATGGGAGAATACGAGCAGTACTTC. The encoded protein is CASSMGEYEQYF. V and J are TRBV19 and TRBJ2-7, with D possibly being TRBD2 (5 bases). The CDR3 runs 12 residues. The V end lost 3 bases, the J end lost 4 bases, and 7 bases lay between the germline ends. The V gene's germline CDR1 is LNHDA and CDR2 SQIVND (reference sequence).

The chain links TRBV14 to TRBJ1-2; no clear D. Deletions cut 0 bases from V and 5 bases from J, with 7 bases between. Germline CDR1 and CDR2: SGHDN and FVKESK. The CDR3 loop spans 13 amino acids. DNA for the CDR3: TGTGCCAGCAGCCAAGACGGGATGTATGGCTACACCTTC. It yields the protein CASSQDGMYGYTF.

This rearrangement joins TRBV5-1 to TRBJ1-3; the match to TRBD1 covers 11 bases. The germline V gene has CDR1 SGHRS and CDR2 YFSETQ. The CDR3 extends over 17 amino acids. With 4 bases clipped from V and 1 base from J, the junction kept 7 bases outside the gene matches. CDR3 sequence reads: CASSPRTGGISGNTIYF. In nucleotides, the CDR3 is TGCGCCAGCAGCCCCAGGACAGGGGGCATTTCTGGAAACACCATATATTTT.

Comment on this clone: Its ends do not fully match the called genes, so a read error is possible. In DNA form, the CDR3 reads TGTGCCACCAGTGATCTGGGACAGGGTTACTCCTTC. Amino acid sequence: CATSDLGQGYSF. V and J are TRBV24-1 and TRBJ1-2; TRBD1 agrees at 9 bases. Germline-derived CDR1 and CDR2 are KGHDR and SFDVKD. The CDR3 is 12 amino acids.

CDR3 sequence: CASSAQGFGNTIYF. CDR3 in DNA: TGTGCCAGCAGTGCACAGGGGTTTGGAAACACCATATATTTT. This chain joins TRBV28 and TRBJ1-3; 7 bases are a match to TRBD1. Germline V gene lookup returns CDR1 MDHEN and CDR2 SYDVKM. Germline trimming cut 5 bases from V and 3 bases from J; bases unmatched to any gene: 4. This CDR3 region has 14 residues.

The J gene is TRBJ2-1, the V gene TRBV28; 9 nucleotides match TRBD2. The CDR3 is made up of 17 amino acids. Germline V gene lookup returns CDR1 MDHEN and CDR2 SYDVKM. V shed 7 bases and J 7 bases; nucleotides not matched to a gene: 17. For the CDR3, the DNA is TGTGCCAGCACCATCGGGAGTGGCGGGAGGGCCAAGAATGAGCAGTTCTTC. This translates into CASTIGSGGRAKNEQFF.

Notes on this clone: The junction and the germline gene differ at one end; a read error may be behind it. The rearrangement uses TRBV19 and TRBJ1-2; 7 bases match TRBD1. The CDR3 loop spans 13 amino acids. CDR1 LNHDA and CDR2 SQIVND come from the germline V gene (reference sequence). CDR3 amino acids: CASRDRRSLPWAF. As DNA, the CDR3 is TGTGCCAGTAGGGACAGGCGCTCTCTCCCGTGGGCCTTC. Complete variable domain (other parts from reference TRBV19 and TRBJ1-2): DGGITQSPKYLFRKEGQNVTLSCEQNLNHDAMYWYRQDPGQGLRLIYYSQIVNDFQKGDIAEGYSVSREKKESFPLTVTSAQKNPTAFYLCASRDRRSLPWAFGSGTRLTVV.

The chain employs TRBV6-5 and TRBJ1-6; D is unclear. Germline V CDR1 and CDR2: MNHEY, SVGAGI. V was shortened by 0 bases and J by 6 bases, with 6 bases between the two germline ends. The CDR3 consists of 14 residues. CDR3 nucleotide sequence: TGTGCCAGCAGTTACTCGGAGATTAATTCACCCCTCCACTTT. It codes for CASSYSEINSPLHF.

The chain is built from TRBV6-1 and TRBJ2-2; 7 nucleotides match TRBD1. The CDR3 covers 16 residues. Per the germline V gene, CDR1 is MNHNS and CDR2 is SASEGT. V gave up 3 bases and J gave up 3 bases; unmatched junction bases: 7. The CDR3 spells CASSDRGGFDTGELFF. CDR3 sequence (DNA): TGTGCCAGCAGTGACCGAGGGGGCTTTGACACCGGGGAGCTGTTTTTT.

This clone was observed a handful of times. Other DNA sequences of this sample code for an identical CDR3. This sequence joins TRBV4-1 and TRBJ2-5; no firm D call. Trimming stripped 0 bases from V and 1 base from J, with 9 bases between. The CDR3 has 15 residues. The V gene's germline CDR1 is MGHRA and CDR2 YSYEKL. For the CDR3, the DNA is TGCGCCAGCAGCCAAGATCCCCCGGGCCAAGAGACCCAGTACTTC. Translating gives CASSQDPPGQETQYF.

About this clone itself: One junction end does not reproduce the germline sequence, and a read error may be involved. J is TRBJ1-2 and V is TRBV12-5; 8 bases are a match to TRBD1. The CDR3 runs 11 residues. Germline assignment: CDR1 LGHNT and CDR2 FRNRAP. Here the CDR3 reads CASGLFQGAEF. The CDR3 nucleotides are TGTGCTAGTGGTTTGTTTCAGGGGGCAGAATTC.

This rearrangement joins TRBV12-3 or TRBV12-4 to TRBJ1-2; D is perhaps TRBD1 (5 bases). The CDR3 totals 13 residues. The ends were cut back, 1 base at V and 8 bases at J, with 11 bases in the middle. The CDR3 protein is CASSLVAGTGYTF. In nucleotides, the CDR3 is TGTGCCAGCAGTTTAGTTGCGGGGACCGGCTACACCTTC.

The chain links TRBV27 to TRBJ2-5; D is unresolved. The CDR3 covers 14 residues. V was trimmed by 2 bases and J by 1 base, leaving 8 bases between them. Germline CDR1 MNHEY, CDR2 SMNVEV (reference sequence). CDR3 nucleotides: TGTGCCAGCAGTTTACGTGGCAGCCAAGAGACCCAGTACTTC. Protein product: CASSLRGSQETQYF.

The V call is TRBV11-2, the J call TRBJ2-7; TRBD2 agrees at 7 bases. The CDR3 is 15 amino acids. The V gene end was trimmed by 4 bases and the J gene end by 1 base; junction bases not matched to a gene: 7. The germline V gene encodes CDR1 SGHAT and CDR2 FQNNGV. The CDR3 protein is CASSYARGGSYEQYF. The DNA for the CDR3 is TGTGCCAGCAGCTATGCAAGGGGAGGGTCCTACGAGCAGTACTTC.

This chain joins TRBV6-5 and TRBJ1-2; 8 bases align to TRBD1. The CDR3 is 15 residues long. After removal of 6 bases from V and 7 bases from J, the junction contained 13 bases not matched to a gene. CDR1 and CDR2 from the germline V gene are MNHEY and SVGAGI. The CDR3 nucleotides are TGTGCCAGCAGAGGGACAGGAAGGGACTCGGGTGGCTACACCTTC. Amino acids: CASRGTGRDSGGYTF.

The CDR3 loop is CASSLGSSGSANEQFF. The CDR3 coding sequence is TGTGCCAGCAGCTTAGGTTCTAGCGGGAGCGCCAATGAGCAGTTCTTC. V usage is TRBV11-3 and J usage is TRBJ2-1; 10 bases line up with TRBD2. V was pared by 1 base and J by 6 bases, with 6 bases of the junction left unmatched. Germline V lookup: CDR1 SGHNT, CDR2 YENEEA. The CDR3 consists of 16 residues.

This rearrangement joins TRBV7-8 to TRBJ1-5; 9 bases agree with TRBD1. Germline trimming cut 2 bases from V and 4 bases from J; bases unmatched to any gene: 3. There are 15 residues in the CDR3. Germline CDR1 SGHVS, CDR2 FQNEAQ. CDR3 region: CASSLTTGGNQPQHF. In nucleotides, the CDR3 is TGTGCCAGCAGCTTAACGACAGGGGGAAATCAGCCCCAGCATTTT.

Regarding this clone: One end of the junction varies from germline; a read error may be responsible. The V and J genes are TRBV7-8 and TRBJ2-1, with 9 bases identical to TRBD1. The CDR3 runs 15 residues. CDR1 and CDR2 from the germline V gene are SGHVS and FQNEAQ. The CDR3 loop reads CASSLGQGSYNEQFF. In nucleotides, the CDR3 is TGTGCCAGCAGTTTAGGACAGGGGTCCTACAATGAGCAGTTCTTC. Full variable domain (rest looked up from reference TRBV7-8 and TRBJ2-1): GAGVSQSPRYKVAKRGQDVALRCDPISGHVSLFWYQQALGQGPEFLTYFQNEAQLDKSGLPSDRFFAERPEGSVSTLKIQRTQQEDSAVYLCASSLGQGSYNEQFFGPGTRLTVL.

Comment on this clone: Germline and junction disagree at one end, which may indicate a read error. This chain connects TRBV19 to TRBJ2-1, with TRBD2 matching 11 bases. Germline V gene sequence: CDR1 LNHDA, CDR2 SQIVND (reference sequence). The CDR3 spans 15 residues. The CDR3 region has the DNA TGTGCCAGTAGCATAGCGGGAGGGTTCTACAATGAGCAGTTCTTC. Protein: CASSIAGGFYNEQFF.

V and J are TRBV28 and TRBJ1-3, with D maybe TRBD1 (5 bases). The V end lost 7 bases, the J end lost 0 bases, and 13 bases lay between the germline ends. Germline V gene data show CDR1 as MDHEN and CDR2 as SYDVKM. The CDR3 sequence is 15 residues long. In DNA, the CDR3 is TGTGCCAGCACCGCGGGGGGGAACTCTGGAAACACCATATATTTT. As protein: CASTAGGNSGNTIYF.

The chain couples TRBV6-2 or TRBV6-3 to TRBJ2-7; D gene uncertain. This CDR3 comprises 13 residues. With 4 bases removed from V and 1 base from J, the gap between germline ends came to 8 bases. CDR1 is MNHEY, CDR2 SVGEGT, per germline. The CDR3 loop reads CASSLERSYEQYF. CDR3 nucleotide sequence: TGTGCCAGCAGTTTAGAGCGTTCCTACGAGCAGTACTTC.

V and J are TRBV12-3 or TRBV12-4 and TRBJ2-5; possible D gene TRBD2, 6 bases. The V and J ends lost 4 bases and 9 bases respectively, with 15 bases between them. This CDR3 is built from 13 residues. Written as DNA, the CDR3 is TGTGCCAGCAGTTCGGGACTCCTAGGGCCCCAGTACTTC. Translation: CASSSGLLGPQYF.

The genes are TRBV28 and TRBJ1-2, with D perhaps matching TRBD1 (6 bases). This CDR3 spans 13 amino acids. The V gene's germline CDR1 is MDHEN and CDR2 SYDVKM. V shed 10 bases and J shed 3 bases, with 15 bases lying between them. The CDR3 protein is CATSAGADYGYTF. DNA for the CDR3: TGTGCCACCTCTGCAGGGGCGGACTATGGCTACACCTTC.